The 18 T cell receptor beta chains presented below share a single source sample, sequenced in a study of blood T cell repertoires in COVID-19. Method: immunoSEQ multiplex PCR; TCRdb's copy keeps in-frame clones and lacks some. The profile shows 25,000 to 35,000 clones, 85% to 90% of them singletons. Sequenced material: peripheral blood. Receptors originate from a human donor in a cohort sampled during active COVID-19.

V gene TRBV20-1 combines with J gene TRBJ2-1, with D hard to call. CDR3 length: 11 residues. The germline V and J ends were trimmed by 1 base and 7 bases, with 5 bases remaining between them. CDR1 is DFQATT and CDR2 is SNEGSKA in the germline V gene (reference sequence). CDR3 loop: CSARGPNEQFF. The CDR3 DNA follows: TGCAGTGCTAGAGGTCCTAATGAGCAGTTCTTC.

The genes are TRBV18 and TRBJ2-7; D is unclear. There are 13 residues in the CDR3. CDR1 is KGHSH and CDR2 is LQKENI in the germline V gene. Deletions cut 2 bases from V and 0 bases from J, with 5 bases between. In DNA form, the CDR3 reads TGTGCCAGCTCACCAGCTAGCTCCTACGAGCAGTACTTC. Amino acids: CASSPASSYEQYF. Based on the CDR3 plus reference TRBV18 and TRBJ2-7, the full variable domain is NAGVMQNPRHLVRRRGQEARLRCSPMKGHSHVYWYRQLPEEGLKFMVYLQKENIIDESGMPKERFSAEFPKEGPSILRIQQVVRGDSAAYFCASSPASSYEQYFGPGTRLTVT.

This clone was detected only once. V is TRBV7-8 and J is TRBJ1-1; 7 bases match TRBD1. CDR3 size: 15 residues. V shed 4 bases and J 3 bases; nucleotides not matched to a gene: 8. The V gene's germline CDR1 is SGHVS and CDR2 FQNEAQ. The CDR3 spells CASSSTGTAYTEAFF. In nucleotides, the CDR3 is TGTGCCAGCAGCTCTACCGGGACAGCTTACACTGAAGCTTTCTTT. Full variable domain (outside the CDR3, taken from reference TRBV7-8 and TRBJ1-1): GAGVSQSPRYKVAKRGQDVALRCDPISGHVSLFWYQQALGQGPEFLTYFQNEAQLDKSGLPSDRFFAERPEGSVSTLKIQRTQQEDSAVYLCASSSTGTAYTEAFFGQGTRLTVV.

The chain uses TRBV4-3 and TRBJ2-5, with 9 bases fitting TRBD2. Losses at the gene ends were 1 base for V and 5 bases for J; bases not matched to a gene: 8. This CDR3 comprises 16 residues. Germline CDR1 is LGHNA and CDR2 is YSLEER. The CDR3 sequence is CASSQVLAGARETQYF. CDR3 DNA: TGCGCCAGCAGCCAAGTTTTAGCGGGGGCTCGCGAGACCCAGTACTTC.

The J gene is TRBJ2-4, the V gene TRBV6-2 or TRBV6-3, with 12 positions matching TRBD2. This CDR3 is 18 amino acids long. The junction had 8 bases not matched to a gene; V was cut back by 4 bases and J by 1 base. CDR1 MNHEY and CDR2 SVGEGT come from the germline V gene. DNA of the CDR3: TGTGCCAGCAGTTTTGCGCTAGCGGGGGGGCATGCCAAAAACATTCAGTACTTC. Translation gives CASSFALAGGHAKNIQYF.

This clone was recorded once. The rearrangement links TRBV7-2 to TRBJ1-1; tentatively, D is TRBD1 (6 bases). V gave up 4 bases and J gave up 5 bases, with 14 bases separating them. Germline V gives CDR1 SGHTA, CDR2 FQGNSA. The CDR3 is 14 residues long. CDR3 nucleotide sequence: TGTGCCAGCAGCTCCACAGGGTACATTACTGAAGCTTTCTTT. Its protein is CASSSTGYITEAFF.

The rearrangement links TRBV7-3 to TRBJ2-5; D unclear. The CDR3 totals 13 residues. Germline values: CDR1 SGHTA, CDR2 FQGTGA. Trimming pared 3 bases from V and 6 bases from J, leaving 11 bases between. Here the CDR3 DNA reads TGTGCCAGCAGCTTCCCGCCGAGCCAGACCCAGTACTTC. Its protein is CASSFPPSQTQYF.

The V call is TRBV29-1, the J call TRBJ2-7, with D uncertain. CDR1 is SQVTM and CDR2 is ANQGSEA in the germline V gene. The V end lost 3 bases, the J end lost 7 bases, and 13 bases lay between the germline ends. CDR3 size: 12 residues. The CDR3 loop is CSVDYSGSEQYF. The CDR3 nucleotides are TGCAGCGTTGATTATTCTGGCTCTGAGCAGTACTTC.

The chain employs TRBV4-2 and TRBJ1-6; unclear D gene. The CDR3 is 14 residues long. Germline values: CDR1 LGHNA, CDR2 YNFKEQ. V was cut by 0 bases and J by 8 bases, with 8 bases left in between. CDR3 amino acids: CASSQDTPYSPLHF. The CDR3 region has the DNA TGTGCCAGCAGCCAAGATACACCCTATTCACCCCTCCACTTT.

This clone was picked up a small number of times. This chain uses TRBV5-5 with TRBJ2-1, with D possibly TRBD2 on 6 matching bases. From germline, CDR1 is SGHKS and CDR2 YYEKEE (reference sequence). Trimming took off 2 bases at V and 0 bases at J, with 9 bases between the two ends. The CDR3 is 15 residues long. This chain's CDR3 is CASSFSGGSYNEQFF. DNA for the CDR3: TGTGCCAGCAGCTTTTCCGGGGGCTCCTACAATGAGCAGTTCTTC.

This clone was observed a few times. This chain joins TRBV7-9 and TRBJ1-1, with D perhaps matching TRBD1 (5 bases). Germline CDR1 and CDR2: SEHNR and FQNEAQ (reference sequence). The CDR3 sequence is 15 residues long. V was shortened by 3 bases and J by 1 base, with 12 bases between the two germline ends. The CDR3 loop reads CASSFPREANTEAFF. The CDR3 DNA sequence: TGTGCCAGCAGCTTCCCCAGGGAGGCGAACACTGAAGCTTTCTTT.

V usage is TRBV4-3 and J usage is TRBJ1-2, with 7 bases matching TRBD1. Germline V gene data show CDR1 as LGHNA and CDR2 as YSLEER. Trimming took 2 bases from V and 8 from J; bases not matched to a gene: 5. This CDR3 has 13 residues. CDR3: CASSQTTGTGYTF. CDR3 bases: TGCGCCAGCAGCCAAACGACAGGGACCGGCTACACCTTC.

This chain links TRBV15 with TRBJ2-5; D is unresolved. CDR3 length equals 13 residues. Germline V gene data show CDR1 as LNHNV and CDR2 as YYDKDF (reference sequence). V lost 7 bases and J lost 1, with 10 bases in between. The CDR3 nucleotides read TGTGCCACCACCAGGCTAGGCCAAGAGACCCAGTACTTC. Translated: CATTRLGQETQYF.

The CDR3 bases are TGCAGTGCTTACGACGGGAAACTGTTTTTT. Translating gives CSAYDGKLFF. This chain uses TRBV20-1 with TRBJ1-4; no clear D gene. V was pared by 5 bases and J by 11 bases, with 9 bases between. The CDR3 has 10 amino acids. Germline CDR1 DFQATT, CDR2 SNEGSKA (reference sequence).

The rearrangement links TRBV24-1 to TRBJ2-1, with 7 bases matching TRBD2. The V segment lost 1 base and the J segment 3 bases; nucleotides outside the gene matches: 2. The CDR3 consists of 15 residues. In germline, CDR1 is KGHDR, CDR2 SFDVKD. The CDR3 region has the DNA TGTGCCACCAGTGATTTCCGGGGGGACTACAATGAGCAGTTCTTC. Translated, it gives CATSDFRGDYNEQFF.

The V and J genes are TRBV27 and TRBJ1-4, with D unresolved. The CDR3 sequence is 14 residues long. Germline-derived CDR1 and CDR2 are MNHEY and SMNVEV (reference sequence). V lost 5 bases and J 3 bases, leaving 10 bases between the germline ends. The CDR3 sequence: CASSPGDANEKLFF. CDR3 in DNA: TGTGCCAGCAGTCCGGGAGACGCTAATGAAAAACTGTTTTTT. Variable domain in full (rest from reference TRBV27 and TRBJ1-4): EAQVTQNPRYLITVTGKKLTVTCSQNMNHEYMSWYRQDPGLGLRQIYYSMNVEVTDKGDVPEGYKVSRKEKRNFPLILESPSPNQTSLYFCASSPGDANEKLFFGSGTQLSVL.

This clone has a single count. This chain connects TRBV7-2 to TRBJ2-5; D is perhaps TRBD2 (7 bases). Trimming shortened V by 6 bases and J by 6 bases, and 17 bases separated the two germline ends. CDR1 is SGHTA and CDR2 is FQGNSA in the germline V gene. The CDR3 totals 14 residues. The CDR3 loop is CASSSGTGGKTQYF. CDR3 coding DNA: TGTGCCAGCAGTTCAGGGACGGGGGGCAAGACCCAGTACTTC.

This rearrangement joins TRBV18 to TRBJ1-5; no clear D. V shed 3 bases and J shed 4 bases, with 10 bases lying between them. The CDR3 has 14 residues. CDR1 is KGHSH and CDR2 is LQKENI in the germline V gene. The chain's CDR3 is CASSPPEVNQPQHF. Here the CDR3 DNA reads TGTGCCAGCTCACCCCCAGAGGTGAATCAGCCCCAGCATTTT.